One and the same sample provided the 28 T cell receptor beta chains below, sequenced in a study of T cell changes during pregnancy in multiple sclerosis. Profiling relied on immunoSEQ multiplex PCR, and the TCRdb table lists in-frame clones only, not all of them. The profile shows tens of thousands of clones, around 91% of them singletons. The input for sequencing was CD4+ T cells from peripheral blood mononuclear cells, taken before pregnancy. The origin of the receptors is a female donor with multiple sclerosis, enrolled in a pregnancy study.

The chain combines TRBV19 with TRBJ1-5; possibly TRBD1 for D (5 bases). CDR3 length equals 17 residues. V was clipped by 4 bases and J by 1 base, with 17 bases between them. The germline gives CDR1 LNHDA, CDR2 SQIVND (reference sequence). The CDR3 loop reads CASSSLSWTHSNQPQHF. The CDR3 DNA sequence: TGTGCCAGTAGTAGCCTCTCATGGACACACAGCAATCAGCCCCAGCATTTT.

The chain carries TRBV19 and TRBJ1-5, with TRBD1 identical over 9 bases. This CDR3 spans 15 amino acids. Germline CDR1 reads LNHDA; CDR2 reads SQIVND (reference sequence). Trimming at V came to 8 bases and at J to 2 bases, leaving 7 bases not matched to a gene. Written as DNA, the CDR3 is TGTGCCAGTTCCTTAGGGGACAGGGGCAATCAGCCCCAGCATTTT. The encoded protein is CASSLGDRGNQPQHF.

V is TRBV19 and J is TRBJ2-2, with unresolved D. The V and J ends lost 5 bases and 5 bases respectively, with 12 bases between them. The CDR3 is 14 residues long. Germline V lookup: CDR1 LNHDA, CDR2 SQIVND (reference sequence). CDR3 region: CASSFQKRTGELFF. CDR3 in DNA: TGTGCCAGTAGTTTCCAGAAGAGGACCGGGGAGCTGTTTTTT.

This chain uses TRBV5-1 with TRBJ2-4; 8 bases are shared with TRBD1. CDR1 SGHRS and CDR2 YFSETQ come from the germline V gene. The V gene end was trimmed by 4 bases and the J gene end by 9 bases; junction bases not matched to a gene: 9. The CDR3 covers 14 residues. CDR3 amino acids: CASSPGQGFGIQYF. The CDR3 DNA follows: TGCGCCAGCAGCCCCGGACAGGGATTTGGCATTCAGTACTTC. Complete variable domain (other parts from reference TRBV5-1 and TRBJ2-4): KAGVTQTPRYLIKTRGQQVTLSCSPISGHRSVSWYQQTPGQGLQFLFEYFSETQRNKGNFPGRFSGRQFSNSRSEMNVSTLELGDSALYLCASSPGQGFGIQYFGAGTRLSVL.

V and J are TRBV18 and TRBJ2-7; D gene ambiguous. Germline loops: CDR1 KGHSH, CDR2 LQKENI. V was clipped by 2 bases and J by 3 bases, with 8 bases between them. This CDR3 has 13 amino acids. Here the CDR3 reads CASSPGQVYEQYF. The CDR3 nucleotides read TGTGCCAGCTCACCAGGGCAGGTCTACGAGCAGTACTTC.

The genes are TRBV6-1 and TRBJ1-2; 9 positions match TRBD1. The CDR3 runs 13 residues. Germline values: CDR1 MNHNS, CDR2 SASEGT. J gave up 8 bases and V 3 bases, and 4 bases lay outside the gene matches. CDR3 protein: CASSDTGGWGYTF. The CDR3 region has the DNA TGTGCCAGCAGTGACACAGGGGGCTGGGGCTACACCTTC.

The chain is built from TRBV28 and TRBJ1-5; D call uncertain. Between the trimmed V and J ends, which lost 11 bases and 1 base, there was a span of 6 bases. Per germline, CDR1 MDHEN and CDR2 SYDVKM. The CDR3 runs to 11 residues. CDR3 nucleotide sequence: TGTGCCTCTCGGAGCAATCAGCCCCAGCATTTT. Its translation: CASRSNQPQHF.

This clone appeared a few times. The V gene is TRBV6-1, the J gene TRBJ1-3; D is ambiguous. The CDR3 has 18 amino acids. Germline V gives CDR1 MNHNS, CDR2 SASEGT. V was shortened by 0 bases and J by 0 bases, with 15 bases between the two germline ends. This chain's CDR3 is CASSEARWAGRSGNTIYF. The CDR3 nucleotides read TGTGCCAGCAGTGAAGCGCGATGGGCAGGCCGCTCTGGAAACACCATATATTTT.

The chain uses TRBV7-2 and TRBJ2-2; 12 bases are shared with TRBD1. Germline V gives CDR1 SGHTA, CDR2 FQGNSA. V lost 5 bases, J lost 6 bases, and 13 bases stayed unmatched. This CDR3 is 18 amino acids long. CDR3 sequence reads: CASSPRDRGRSDAGELFF. As DNA, the CDR3 is TGTGCCAGCAGCCCGCGGGACAGGGGGCGTTCAGATGCCGGGGAGCTGTTTTTT.

The chain carries TRBV6-6 and TRBJ1-2, with 9 bases that match TRBD1. The CDR3 spans 14 residues. Germline CDR1 is MNHNY and CDR2 is SVGAGI (reference sequence). The ends lost 5 bases at V and 5 bases at J; junction bases unmatched: 6. The CDR3 sequence is CASSQGTGRYGYTF. Written as DNA, the CDR3 is TGTGCCAGCAGTCAAGGGACAGGGAGATATGGCTACACCTTC.

V gene TRBV7-6 combines with J gene TRBJ2-3, with a tentative D call TRBD1 (5 bases). CDR3 length: 15 residues. Trimming took 3 bases from V and 5 from J, leaving 15 bases between them. Germline CDR1 reads SGHVS; CDR2 reads FNYEAQ. DNA of the CDR3: TGTGCCAGCAGCTTCTCAGGGTCCATTGGAGATACGCAGTATTTT. Translating it yields CASSFSGSIGDTQYF. The entire variable domain, with the rest obtained from reference TRBV7-6 and TRBJ2-3, is as follows: GAGVSQSPRYKVTKRGQDVALRCDPISGHVSLYWYRQALGQGPEFLTYFNYEAQQDKSGLPNDRFSAERPEGSISTLTIQRTEQRDSAMYRCASSFSGSIGDTQYFGPGTRLTVL.

In this sample, this clone turned up once. The chain couples TRBV18 to TRBJ2-5; possible D gene TRBD2, 6 bases. From germline, CDR1 is KGHSH and CDR2 LQKENI. This CDR3 region has 15 residues. V lost 4 bases and J 0 bases, leaving 12 bases between the germline ends. The CDR3 DNA is TGTGCCAGCTCACTAGCGGCGGGAAACCAAGAGACCCAGTACTTC. Translated: CASSLAAGNQETQYF.

The V and J genes are TRBV11-2 and TRBJ2-4, with D perhaps TRBD1 (5 bases). CDR1 is SGHAT and CDR2 is FQNNGV in the germline V gene. V lost 3 bases to trimming and J lost 0 bases, with 12 bases between them. The CDR3 covers 16 residues. The CDR3 spells CASSFIDRLAKNIQYF. Here the CDR3 DNA reads TGTGCCAGCAGCTTCATCGACAGACTAGCCAAAAACATTCAGTACTTC.

V usage is TRBV29-1 and J usage is TRBJ2-7; 7 bases agree with TRBD1. Germline CDR1 is SQVTM and CDR2 is ANQGSEA. The CDR3 spans 13 residues. The J segment lost 6 bases and the V segment lost 7 bases, leaving 12 bases of the junction unmatched. The CDR3 bases are TGCAGCGGAGCGACAGGGTCCCTTGGCGAGCAGTACTTC. Its protein is CSGATGSLGEQYF.

The chain carries TRBV15 and TRBJ2-3; perhaps TRBD1 as D (6 bases). Germline V gene data show CDR1 as LNHNV and CDR2 as YYDKDF (reference sequence). V lost 3 bases, J lost 2 bases, and 9 bases lay in between. CDR3 length: 14 amino acids. The CDR3 nucleotides read TGTGCCACCAGCAGGAGGGGGTTCACAGATACGCAGTATTTT. It codes for CATSRRGFTDTQYF. Combining the CDR3 with reference TRBV15 and TRBJ2-3 gives the whole variable domain DAMVIQNPRYQVTQFGKPVTLSCSQTLNHNVMYWYQQKSSQAPKLLFHYYDKDFNNEADTPDNFQSRRPNTSFCFLDIRSPGLGDTAMYLCATSRRGFTDTQYFGPGTRLTVL.

The rearrangement uses TRBV30 and TRBJ1-2; 9 bases match TRBD1. This CDR3 is 14 amino acids long. The junction had 11 bases not matched to a gene; V was cut back by 5 bases and J by 7 bases. In germline, CDR1 is GTSNPN, CDR2 SVGIG (reference sequence). Here the CDR3 DNA reads TGTGCCTGGTATAGGGACAGGGCTTCTAGTGGCTACACCTTC. Translation: CAWYRDRASSGYTF.

The CDR3 bases are TGTGCCAGCAGCGGGGCCACAGATACGCAGTATTTT. It is translated as CASSGATDTQYF. The chain is built from TRBV5-6 and TRBJ2-3; the D gene is possibly TRBD1 (5 bases). Per the germline V gene, CDR1 is SGHDT and CDR2 is YYEEEE. CDR3 length: 12 residues. V lost 4 bases to trimming and J lost 2 bases, with 5 bases between them.

This clone has only one observation. This chain links TRBV5-1 with TRBJ2-3; tentative D call: TRBD1 (6 bases). The germline V gene has CDR1 SGHRS and CDR2 YFSETQ. The CDR3 has 14 amino acids. With 4 bases removed from V and 5 bases from J, the gap between germline ends came to 14 bases. The CDR3 protein is CASSLAARGDTQYF. The CDR3 DNA reads as TGCGCCAGCAGCCTGGCCGCCAGGGGAGATACGCAGTATTTT.

The rearrangement links TRBV28 to TRBJ2-1; D remains ambiguous. The germline V and J ends were trimmed by 2 bases and 15 bases, with 17 bases remaining between them. Looked up from germline, CDR1 is MDHEN and CDR2 is SYDVKM. The CDR3 totals 13 residues. CDR3 DNA: TGTGCCAGCAGTTTACGAGCCCCCCCGGGTCGGTTCTTC. Encoded protein: CASSLRAPPGRFF.

The rearrangement joins TRBV6-5 to TRBJ2-1; no clear D gene. The germline V and J ends were trimmed by 2 bases and 0 bases, with 8 bases remaining between them. The germline CDR1 and CDR2 sequences are MNHEY and SVGAGI. The CDR3 extends over 15 amino acids. The CDR3 spells CASSYKKSSYNEQFF. The CDR3 DNA reads TGTGCCAGCAGTTACAAGAAGAGCTCCTACAATGAGCAGTTCTTC.

The rearrangement links TRBV19 to TRBJ2-5; perhaps TRBD2 as D (6 bases). Germline CDR1 reads LNHDA; CDR2 reads SQIVND (reference sequence). The CDR3 runs 15 residues. V was cut by 9 bases and J by 1 base, with 18 bases left in between. As DNA, the CDR3 is TGTGCCAGCTCGACTAGTCTAGGGATCCAAGAGACCCAGTACTTC. Amino acids: CASSTSLGIQETQYF. Combining the CDR3 with reference TRBV19 and TRBJ2-5 gives the whole variable domain DGGITQSPKYLFRKEGQNVTLSCEQNLNHDAMYWYRQDPGQGLRLIYYSQIVNDFQKGDIAEGYSVSREKKESFPLTVTSAQKNPTAFYLCASSTSLGIQETQYFGPGTRLLVL.

The rearrangement uses TRBV4-3 and TRBJ2-1; the D is unclear. The CDR3 is 15 amino acids. CDR1 and CDR2 (germline): LGHNA, YSLEER. The V gene lost 2 bases and the J gene lost 0 bases, with 8 bases spanning the gap. The CDR3 loop reads CASSQLANSYNEQFF. CDR3 coding DNA: TGCGCCAGCAGCCAATTAGCTAACTCCTACAATGAGCAGTTCTTC.

J is TRBJ1-2 and V is TRBV7-2, with D hard to call. CDR3 length equals 14 residues. V was trimmed by 3 bases and J by 1 base, leaving 9 bases between them. Germline assignment: CDR1 SGHTA and CDR2 FQGNSA. The CDR3 DNA is TGTGCCAGCAGCTTGACCAGGATTAACTATGGCTACACCTTC. Protein: CASSLTRINYGYTF.

The chain links TRBV28 to TRBJ2-6; possible D gene TRBD1, 6 bases. The V end lost 6 bases, the J end lost 4 bases, and 16 bases lay between the germline ends. The CDR3 runs 16 residues. The germline V gene encodes CDR1 MDHEN and CDR2 SYDVKM. The CDR3 region has the DNA TGTGCCAGCAGCTTTAACCAGGGGACCGGGGCCAACGTCCTGACTTTC. Translation: CASSFNQGTGANVLTF.

The chain joins TRBV10-2 to TRBJ2-5; TRBD2 matches 8 bases. The J call may be incorrect, as the DNA end agrees better with TRBJ2-7. CDR3 size: 13 residues. Germline CDR1 is WSHSY and CDR2 is SAAADI. CDR3 sequence reads: CASSEWREAEQYF. For the CDR3, the DNA is TGCGCCAGCAGTGAATGGCGGGAGGCCGAGCAGTACTTC.

This chain connects TRBV6-5 to TRBJ2-5; D may be TRBD1 (5 bases). This CDR3 comprises 15 residues. V was cut by 5 bases and J by 7 bases, with 20 bases left in between. Germline CDR1 MNHEY, CDR2 SVGAGI. CDR3 residues: CASSPSPDRAATQYF. CDR3 bases: TGTGCCAGCAGTCCATCACCCGACAGAGCCGCGACCCAGTACTTC.

The V call is TRBV19, the J call TRBJ2-2; the D gene is possibly TRBD2 (5 bases). Trimming removed 3 bases from V and 7 bases from J, with 15 bases in between. CDR3 length: 15 amino acids. Per germline, CDR1 LNHDA and CDR2 SQIVND (reference sequence). CDR3 protein: CASSISSMVGGELFF. The CDR3 coding sequence is TGTGCCAGTAGTATTTCTAGCATGGTGGGCGGGGAGCTGTTTTTT.

This chain connects TRBV5-4 to TRBJ2-1; 7 bases align to TRBD2. The V gene's germline CDR1 is SGHNT and CDR2 YYREEE (reference sequence). The CDR3 is 14 amino acids. The J segment lost 10 bases and the V segment lost 6 bases, leaving 13 bases of the junction unmatched. The CDR3 coding sequence is TGTGCCAGCACCCCGGGGGGTTCGGGGAGGGAGCAGTTCTTC. Encoded protein: CASTPGGSGREQFF.